This T cell receptor beta chain was captured in a study of T cell repertoires in cytomegalovirus infection. For this clonotype: Its antigen remains unidentified.

The CDR3 loop spans 13 amino acids. Trimming took 0 bases from V and 7 from J, leaving 9 bases between them. Per germline, CDR1 KGHSH and CDR2 LQKENI. In TCRdb, the reads were re-called with MiXCR into one record per CDR3 protein. Among approximately 770,000 distinct CDR3 sequences listed, 25% to 30% were seen once. The chain uses TRBV18 and TRBJ1-1; D is unresolved. The clonotype originates from a human donor in good health (CMV status not recorded). Some clones in this sample may be carry-over from other donors' samples. This sample comprised cultured CD8+ T cells from PBMCs, obtained from culture after CMV antigen stimulation. The CDR3 loop reads CASSPPDGLEAFF. CDR3 coding DNA: TGTGCCAGCTCACCACCAGACGGGCTTGAAGCTTTCTTT.